The 8 T cell receptor beta chains below come from one sample, sequenced in a study of cytomegalovirus exposure and HLA in healthy donors. The PCR made use of 60 Vbeta and 13 Jbeta primers. Some clones are missing from TCRdb's copy, which holds only in-frame ones; the method was immunoSEQ multiplex PCR. The data contain some 160,000 clones, approximately 81% of them singletons. Sequencing input: PBMCs. These receptors were collected from a young man in good health and CMV-seronegative.

The V call is TRBV5-1, the J call TRBJ1-2; unclear D gene. This CDR3 has 14 amino acids. The V end lost 4 bases, the J end lost 3 bases, and 13 bases lay between the germline ends. Germline CDR1 is SGHRS and CDR2 is YFSETQ. CDR3 coding DNA: TGCGCCAGCAGCCGGGCGGGCGCGGACTATGGCTACACCTTC. Encoded protein: CASSRAGADYGYTF.

The V gene is TRBV7-7, the J gene TRBJ2-7; possibly TRBD2 for D (5 bases). Germline CDR1 SSHAT, CDR2 FNYEAQ (reference sequence). Trimming cost V 5 bases and J 3 bases, with 17 bases left between them. The CDR3 covers 15 residues. CDR3 sequence: CASSERRRPRYEQYF. The CDR3 nucleotides are TGTGCCAGCAGCGAGCGAAGGAGGCCCCGCTACGAGCAGTACTTC.

This clone was seen just once. The V and J genes are TRBV19 and TRBJ1-5; no clear D gene. The CDR3 has 15 amino acids. CDR1 and CDR2 (germline): LNHDA, SQIVND (reference sequence). V lost 5 bases and J lost 1, with 12 bases in between. The CDR3 is CASSVEAGSNQPQHF. CDR3 DNA sequence: TGTGCCAGTAGTGTGGAGGCCGGGAGCAATCAGCCCCAGCATTTT.

This clone came up a few times. The chain has TRBV2 and TRBJ2-5; 15 bases map to TRBD2. Germline CDR1 is SNHLY and CDR2 is FYNNEI. The V and J ends lost 3 bases and 6 bases, in that order; junction bases with no gene match: 2. The CDR3 sequence is 15 residues long. The CDR3 DNA reads as TGTGCCAGCAGTGAGGGGACTAGCGGGGGGCAGACCCAGTACTTC. As protein: CASSEGTSGGQTQYF.

The gene calls are TRBV28 and TRBJ2-4; possibly TRBD1 for D (5 bases). The CDR3 consists of 19 residues. Trimming took 5 bases from V and 0 from J, leaving 23 bases between them. Germline V gives CDR1 MDHEN, CDR2 SYDVKM. Written as DNA, the CDR3 is TGTGCCAGCAGTCTGCATCCCTTGAGTGGGGCTCTAGCCAAAAACATTCAGTACTTC. Translating it yields CASSLHPLSGALAKNIQYF.

This chain connects TRBV4-1 to TRBJ2-5; TRBD2 is a possible D gene (5 bases). V shed 3 bases and J shed 1 base, with 15 bases lying between them. The CDR3 loop spans 16 amino acids. The germline CDR1 and CDR2 sequences are MGHRA and YSYEKL. CDR3 protein: CASSQGSRGPQETQYF. CDR3 DNA sequence: TGCGCCAGCAGCCAGGGCAGCCGCGGGCCCCAAGAGACCCAGTACTTC.

This chain uses TRBV7-9 with TRBJ1-3; D is undetermined. V was trimmed by 5 bases and J by 0 bases, leaving 17 bases between them. CDR3 length: 17 residues. Germline V CDR1 and CDR2: SEHNR, FQNEAQ (reference sequence). This CDR3 is CASSIGRPRDSGNTIYF. For the CDR3, the DNA is TGTGCCAGCAGCATTGGCAGGCCTCGCGACTCTGGAAACACCATATATTTT.

J is TRBJ2-6 and V is TRBV12-5; D unresolved. Germline values: CDR1 LGHNT, CDR2 FRNRAP. Trimming removed 0 bases at V and 0 bases at J, with 6 bases between. The CDR3 sequence is 16 residues long. CDR3: CASGLVMASGANVLTF. The CDR3, as DNA: TGTGCTAGTGGTTTGGTAATGGCCTCTGGGGCCAACGTCCTGACTTTC.